The 3 T cell receptor beta chains given below trace back to one sample, sequenced in a study of regulatory T cells in long-lasting Graves disease. Time point described: persistent/refractory GD, antithyroid drugs over 5 years with positive TRAb. From RNA extracted from PBMCs, the TCR library was made. Building of the TCR beta libraries involved iRepertoire HTBI primers and Arm-PCR of CDR3 regions. TCRdb processed the multiplex PCR reads anew with MiXCR; each CDR3 protein has one entry. The sample lists 500,000 to 800,000 distinct CDR3 sequences, around 30% occurring once. The sample in question was peripheral blood mononuclear cells (PBMCs), obtained when the disease was refractory, from a patient treated with antithyroid drugs. The receptors here all came from a female donor with Graves disease.

This clonotype was picked up many times. The chain couples TRBV6-5 to TRBJ2-5; 10 bases agree with TRBD2. The CDR3 has 16 amino acids. With V trimmed by 0 bases and J by 5 bases, 6 bases remained unmatched. Germline CDR1 MNHEY, CDR2 SVGAGI. CDR3 sequence: CASSYSNLAGVETQYF. Written as DNA, the CDR3 is TGTGCCAGCAGTTACTCGAATCTAGCGGGAGTGGAGACCCAGTACTTC.

At least ten counts were recorded for this clonotype. V is TRBV28 and J is TRBJ1-2; D gene unclear. V lost 7 bases and J 1 base, leaving 7 bases between the germline ends. The CDR3 loop spans 12 amino acids. From germline, CDR1 is MDHEN and CDR2 SYDVKM. The CDR3 region is CASKLYNYGYTF. CDR3 in DNA: TGTGCCAGCAAACTGTATAACTATGGCTACACCTTC.

This chain uses TRBV7-9 with TRBJ2-7; 9 nucleotides agree with TRBD1. V was pared by 4 bases and J by 6 bases, with 10 bases of the junction left unmatched. The CDR3 totals 15 residues. Germline V gene sequence: CDR1 SEHNR, CDR2 FQNEAQ (reference sequence). CDR3 bases: TGTGCCAGCAGCTCCCTGAACAGGGGGCTGTCCGAGCAGTACTTC. Its translation: CASSSLNRGLSEQYF.